The source of this T cell receptor beta chain is a study of cytomegalovirus exposure and HLA in healthy donors. The V gene lost 6 bases and the J gene lost 3 bases, with 15 bases spanning the gap. CDR3 size: 14 residues. Germline V lookup: CDR1 MNHNS, CDR2 SASEGT. The study ran its PCR with 60 Vbeta and 13 Jbeta primers. Measured with immunoSEQ multiplex PCR; TCRdb has only the in-frame clones, and not every one. The data contain around 140,000 clones, roughly three quarters of them singletons. The study's findings and limits: A list of 150 or so TCR beta chains associated with cytomegalovirus was given.

Turning to this clone: Antigen: not known.

This clonotype was sampled from a woman between 55 and 75 years old in good health and CMV-seronegative. Material: PBMCs. The chain joins TRBV6-1 to TRBJ2-7; tentative D call: TRBD2 (6 bases). CDR3 region: CASRWGTRDYEQYF. The CDR3, as DNA: TGTGCCAGCAGGTGGGGGACTCGAGACTACGAGCAGTACTTC.